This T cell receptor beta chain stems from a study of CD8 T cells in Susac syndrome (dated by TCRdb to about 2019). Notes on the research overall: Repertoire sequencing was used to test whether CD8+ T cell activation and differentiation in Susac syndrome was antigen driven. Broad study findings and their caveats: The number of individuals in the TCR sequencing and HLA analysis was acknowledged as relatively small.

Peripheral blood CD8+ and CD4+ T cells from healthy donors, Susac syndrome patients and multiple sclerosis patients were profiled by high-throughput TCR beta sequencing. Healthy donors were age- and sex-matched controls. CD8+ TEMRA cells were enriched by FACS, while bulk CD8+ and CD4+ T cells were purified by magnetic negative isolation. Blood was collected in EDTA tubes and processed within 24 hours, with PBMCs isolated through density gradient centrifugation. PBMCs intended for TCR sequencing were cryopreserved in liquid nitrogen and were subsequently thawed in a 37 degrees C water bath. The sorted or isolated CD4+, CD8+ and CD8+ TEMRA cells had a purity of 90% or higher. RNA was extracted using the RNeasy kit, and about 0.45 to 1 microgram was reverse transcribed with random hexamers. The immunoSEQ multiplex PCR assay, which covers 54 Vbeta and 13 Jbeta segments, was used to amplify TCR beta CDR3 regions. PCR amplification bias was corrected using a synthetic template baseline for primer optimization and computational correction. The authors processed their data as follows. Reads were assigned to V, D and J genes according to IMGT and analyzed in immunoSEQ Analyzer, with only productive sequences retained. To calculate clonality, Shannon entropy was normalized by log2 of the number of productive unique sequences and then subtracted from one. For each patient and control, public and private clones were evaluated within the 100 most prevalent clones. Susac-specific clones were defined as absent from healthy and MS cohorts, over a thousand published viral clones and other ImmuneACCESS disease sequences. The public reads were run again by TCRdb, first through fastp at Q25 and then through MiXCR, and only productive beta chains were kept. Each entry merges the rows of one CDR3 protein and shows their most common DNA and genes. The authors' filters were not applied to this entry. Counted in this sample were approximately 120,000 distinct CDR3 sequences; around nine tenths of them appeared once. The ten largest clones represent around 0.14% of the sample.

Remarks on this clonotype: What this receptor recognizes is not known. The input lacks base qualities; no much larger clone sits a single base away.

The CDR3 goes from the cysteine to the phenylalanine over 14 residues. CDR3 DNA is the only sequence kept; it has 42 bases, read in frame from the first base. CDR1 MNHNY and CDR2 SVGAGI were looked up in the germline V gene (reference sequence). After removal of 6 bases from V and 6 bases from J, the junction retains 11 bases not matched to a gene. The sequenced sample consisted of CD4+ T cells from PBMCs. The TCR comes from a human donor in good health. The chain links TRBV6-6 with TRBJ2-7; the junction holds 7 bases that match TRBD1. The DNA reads TGTGCCAGCAGATTCGACAGGGCAAATGGCGAGCAGTACTTC. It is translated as CASRFDRANGEQYF.